In this sample, the clone carrying this T cell receptor (beta chain) turned up a few times. What it recognizes is unknown. This sample was included in a study of blood T cells in healthy people across ages. Alongside a J-beta primer mix, a sample-barcoded 5' primer served in a second PCR lasting about 7 to 12 cycles. Template switching added a 12-random-nucleotide identifier to every cDNA molecule. TCRdb re-called the 5' RACE reads with MiXCR, one entry per CDR3 protein. The repertoire has about 810,000 distinct CDR3 sequences, around 36% of them found once; the top ten carry 13%. Germline V gene sequence: CDR1 SGHTA, CDR2 FQGNSA. The germline V and J ends were trimmed by 6 bases and 2 bases, with 13 bases remaining between them. The CDR3 extends over 14 amino acids. The study, taken as a whole, reports: A roughly linear age-dependent decrease characterized TCR beta diversity per million T cells. Investigators treated diversity estimates from one million T cells as underestimates.

Those donating, healthy Caucasian individuals from Russia, were aged roughly 6 to 90. The sample was blood. This clonotype originated in a man aged 18 to 30 in good health. The chain has TRBV7-2 and TRBJ2-5; possibly TRBD1 for D (5 bases). CDR3 in DNA: TGTGCCAGCAGACATCGACAGTCGCAAGAGACCCAGTACTTC. Translating it yields CASRHRQSQETQYF.